This T cell receptor beta chain was profiled in a study of CXCR3-negative and CXCR3-positive naive CD8 T cells. Study-level findings and limits: Unlike memory cells, which differed, naive CXCR3-negative and CXCR3-positive cells had similar TRBV-TRBJ usage. CXCR3-positive naive cells carried more hydrophobic TRB CDR3s than CXCR3-negative naive cells did. The majority of assays used fresh PBMCs, and CXCR3 expression partially decreased after cryopreservation.

TRB cDNA libraries were made by UMI-labeled 5' RACE. No DNA is given; TCRdb re-called the 5' RACE reads and lists each CDR3 protein once. This repertoire includes over 100,000 distinct CDR3 sequences. Concerning this clonotype: Its target is not known.

The length of the CDR3 is 17 residues. The CD45RO-CCR7+CD27+CD95- phenotype denoted naive CD8+ T cells. This clonotype originated in a human donor in good health. Some clones in this sample may be carry-over from other donors' samples. The sequencing input was naive CXCR3- CD8+ T cells from blood. Specified subset: CD45RO-CCR7+CD27+CD95- naive CD8+ T cells lacking CXCR3 (TNR3-). This chain uses TRBV21-1 with TRBJ1-5; TCRdb designates TRBD1, a call that cannot be tested without DNA. TRBV21-1 is described as a pseudogene. Here the CDR3 reads CASSKRHLGGSNQPQHF.